This T cell receptor beta chain comes out of a study of glioma-infiltrating T cells after dendritic cell vaccination. Study information: Patients received autologous tumor lysate-pulsed dendritic cell vaccination between about 2003 and 2013.

On this clone: Antigen specificity is unknown.

Profiling relied on immunoSEQ multiplex PCR, and the TCRdb table lists in-frame clones only, not all of them. The sample records 75,000 to 100,000 clones, over 60% being singletons. This CDR3 spans 17 amino acids. Germline loops: CDR1 SGHRS, CDR2 YFSETQ. V gave up 4 bases and J gave up 4 bases, with 20 bases separating them. General study findings and limits: Longer survival after dendritic cell vaccination followed higher pretreatment TIL content. The cohort had few patients with full blood and tumor sets.

The chain couples TRBV5-1 to TRBJ2-2; possibly TRBD2 for D (6 bases). The sequencing here drew on blood, taken before dendritic cell vaccination. The source is a human donor with glioblastoma. The CDR3 bases are TGCGCCAGCAGCACAGGCCAGGGTCTAGCGATCACCGGGGAGCTGTTTTTT. Translating gives CASSTGQGLAITGELFF.